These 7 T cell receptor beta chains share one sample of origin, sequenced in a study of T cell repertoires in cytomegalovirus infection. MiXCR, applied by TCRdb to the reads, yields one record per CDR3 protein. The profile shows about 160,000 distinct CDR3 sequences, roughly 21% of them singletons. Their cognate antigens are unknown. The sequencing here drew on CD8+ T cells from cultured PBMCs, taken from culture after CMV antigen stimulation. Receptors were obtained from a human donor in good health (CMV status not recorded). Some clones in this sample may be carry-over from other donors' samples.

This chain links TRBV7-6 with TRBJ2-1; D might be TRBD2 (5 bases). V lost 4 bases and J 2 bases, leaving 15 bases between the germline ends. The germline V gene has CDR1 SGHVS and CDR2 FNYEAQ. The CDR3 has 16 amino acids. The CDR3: CASSSSLRGPYNEQFF. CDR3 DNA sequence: TGTGCCAGCAGCTCGTCTCTTCGGGGTCCCTACAATGAGCAGTTCTTC.

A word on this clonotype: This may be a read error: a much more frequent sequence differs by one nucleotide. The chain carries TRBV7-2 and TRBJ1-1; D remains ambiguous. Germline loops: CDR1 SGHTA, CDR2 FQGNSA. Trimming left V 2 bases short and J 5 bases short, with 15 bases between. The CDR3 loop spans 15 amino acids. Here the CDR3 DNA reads TGTGCCAGCAGCTTAAACTGGCGTATTAAGACTGAAGCTTTCTTT. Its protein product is CASSLNWRIKTEAFF.

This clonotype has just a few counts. CDR3 bases: TGTGCCAGCAGTTTAGGGACTAGCGGGTACAATGAGCAGTTCTTC. Its translation: CASSLGTSGYNEQFF. V gene TRBV27 combines with J gene TRBJ2-1; 12 bases align to TRBD2. Per the germline V gene, CDR1 is MNHEY and CDR2 is SMNVEV (reference sequence). Trimming cost V 2 bases and J 4 bases; bases outside gene matches: 0. The CDR3 is 15 residues long.

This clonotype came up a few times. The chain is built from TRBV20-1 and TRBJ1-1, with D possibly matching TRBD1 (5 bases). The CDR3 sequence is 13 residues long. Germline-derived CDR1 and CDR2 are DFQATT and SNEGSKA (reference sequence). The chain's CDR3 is CSARGGEDTEAFF. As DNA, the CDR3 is TGCAGCGCCCGTGGAGGGGAGGACACTGAAGCTTTCTTT.

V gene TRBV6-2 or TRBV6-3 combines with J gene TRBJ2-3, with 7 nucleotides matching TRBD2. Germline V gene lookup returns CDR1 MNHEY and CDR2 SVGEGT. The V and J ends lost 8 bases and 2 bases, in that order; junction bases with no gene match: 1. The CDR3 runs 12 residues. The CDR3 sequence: CASWDYTDTQYF. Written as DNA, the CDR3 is TGTGCCAGCTGGGACTACACAGATACGCAGTATTTT.

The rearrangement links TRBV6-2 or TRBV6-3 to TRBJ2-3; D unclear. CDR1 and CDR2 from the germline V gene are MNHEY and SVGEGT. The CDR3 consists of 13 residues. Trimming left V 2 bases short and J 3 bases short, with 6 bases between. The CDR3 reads CASSYPVTDTQYF. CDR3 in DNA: TGTGCCAGCAGTTACCCCGTAACAGATACGCAGTATTTT.

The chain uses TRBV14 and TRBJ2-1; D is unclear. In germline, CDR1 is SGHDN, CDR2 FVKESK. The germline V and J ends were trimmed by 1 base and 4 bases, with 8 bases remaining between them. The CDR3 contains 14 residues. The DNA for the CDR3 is TGTGCCAGCAGCCAAGTCCTCGTTTACAATGAGCAGTTCTTC. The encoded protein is CASSQVLVYNEQFF.